The next 7 T cell receptor beta chains were all read from a single sample in a study of T cell repertoires in cytomegalovirus infection. One entry per CDR3 protein, called by TCRdb with MiXCR from the reads. Here the sample spans fewer than 700,000 distinct CDR3 sequences, 20% to 25% being singletons. The source material was CD8+ T cells from PBMCs. The receptors were gathered from a human donor in good health (CMV status not recorded). Some clones in this sample may be carry-over from other donors' samples.

This clonotype came up many times. CDR3 in amino acids: CASSLNVISYGYTF. CDR3 DNA: TGTGCCAGCAGTTTAAACGTCATCTCCTATGGCTACACCTTC. The chain recombines TRBV12-3 or TRBV12-4 with TRBJ1-2; no reliable D call. The CDR3 spans 14 residues. Trimming removed 2 bases from V and 4 bases from J, with 11 bases in between.

V gene TRBV6-1 combines with J gene TRBJ2-7; maybe TRBD1 (6 bases). This CDR3 is built from 12 residues. Germline values: CDR1 MNHNS, CDR2 SASEGT. V was cut by 1 base and J by 5 bases, with 6 bases left in between. CDR3 coding DNA: TGTGCCAGCAGTGAAGGGGGGCACGAGCAGTACGTC. It is translated as CASSEGGHEQYV.

The table lists this clonotype with many counts. The chain has TRBV7-9 and TRBJ2-7; 7 nucleotides agree with TRBD1. The CDR3 sequence is 12 residues long. The J segment lost 4 bases and the V segment lost 5 bases, leaving 2 bases of the junction unmatched. From germline, CDR1 is SEHNR and CDR2 FQNEAQ (reference sequence). In nucleotides, the CDR3 is TGTGCCAGCAGCATGACAGGGTACGAGCAGTACTTC. Amino acids: CASSMTGYEQYF. The variable domain in full, completed from reference TRBV7-9 and TRBJ2-7, reads DTGVSQNPRHKITKRGQNVTFRCDPISEHNRLYWYRQTLGQGPEFLTYFQNEAQLEKSRLLSDRFSAERPKGSFSTLEIQRTEQGDSAMYLCASSMTGYEQYFGPGTRLTVT.

In this sample, this clonotype turned up a few times. The rearrangement links TRBV6-2 or TRBV6-3 to TRBJ2-1; 8 bases line up with TRBD1. Looked up from germline, CDR1 is MNHEY and CDR2 is SVGEGT. This CDR3 region has 13 residues. The V gene end was trimmed by 6 bases and the J gene end by 7 bases; junction bases not matched to a gene: 5. The CDR3, as DNA: TGTGCCAGCAGAGGGACAGGAGTTAATGAGCAGTTCTTC. Encoded protein: CASRGTGVNEQFF.

As to this clonotype: Being one base from a much bigger clone, this may be a read error. The CDR3, as DNA: TGTGCCAGCAGCTTGAGTGGGGTCAACAATGAGCAGTCCTTC. This codes for CASSLSGVNNEQSF. This chain links TRBV7-8 with TRBJ2-1; D remains ambiguous. This CDR3 spans 14 amino acids. Germline V lookup: CDR1 SGHVS, CDR2 FQNEAQ.

This CDR3 is CASSLTDRGLNEQFF. The CDR3 DNA sequence: TGTGCCAGCAGCTTAACGGACAGGGGGCTCAATGAGCAGTTCTTC. The V call is TRBV7-3, the J call TRBJ2-1, with TRBD1 identical over 11 bases. The ends lost 0 bases at V and 6 bases at J; junction bases unmatched: 1. The CDR3 is 15 amino acids. Germline values: CDR1 SGHTA, CDR2 FQGTGA.

This clonotype was observed at least ten times. This sequence joins TRBV7-8 and TRBJ1-2; 9 nucleotides align to TRBD1. This CDR3 is 14 amino acids long. Germline V gives CDR1 SGHVS, CDR2 FQNEAQ. J lost 6 bases, V lost 5 bases, and 7 bases had no gene match. Written as DNA, the CDR3 is TGTGCCAGCAGCCCCTGGACAGGGGACGATGGCTACACCTTC. Its protein is CASSPWTGDDGYTF.